This TCR beta chain came from a study of shared clonotypes between healthy human individuals. Positively selected for CCR7, the CD45RO-negative cells used as naive CD8 cells excluded terminally differentiated effector memory CD45RA+ cells. The method was immunoSEQ multiplex PCR; TCRdb's version includes in-frame clones alone and lacks a portion of them. The sample includes over 2 million clones, about 95% of them seen just once. As concerns this clone: The sample holds other DNA sequences that translate to the same CDR3.

V dropped 5 bases and J dropped 3; count of bases not matched to a gene: 1. The CDR3 length is 12 residues. Germline V lookup: CDR1 MDHEN, CDR2 SYDVKM. The J gene is TRBJ2-7, the V gene TRBV28, with 7 bases matching TRBD1. This clonotype originated in a man between 18 and 29 years old in good health. Sequencing was done on a sample of naive CD8+ T cells sorted from blood. Here the CDR3 DNA reads TGTGCCAGCAGTAACAGGGGCTACGAGCAGTACTTC. Translation gives CASSNRGYEQYF.